The subject of this entry is one TCR beta chain. Its target is unknown. V lost 5 bases and J lost 7, with 14 bases in between. The CDR3 is made up of 13 amino acids. CDR1 and CDR2 (germline): SEHNR, FQNEAQ (reference sequence). The time point denotes: week 47, end of study. Topical imiquimod accompanied each vaccine dose, which consisted of 300 ug of mutant IDH1 20-mer peptide. Donors had new IDH1-mutant astrocytomas of WHO grade 3 or 4 (ATRX-lost). The sample belongs to a study of a mutant IDH1 vaccine in newly diagnosed glioma. The wider study: Onset of vaccination occurred 4-6 weeks following radiotherapy alone, or with temozolomide cycles. Every participant had undergone radiotherapy, temozolomide, or both before, and most underwent both.

Generated by immunoSEQ multiplex PCR, the TCRdb table keeps only in-frame clones and is missing some. The table shows roughly 13,000 clones, with roughly four fifths occurring only once. The receptor's source is a woman aged 40 to 49 with glioma. This chain connects TRBV7-9 to TRBJ1-2, with a possible D match to TRBD1 (6 bases). Source: PBMCs, taken from a glioma patient whose treatment included an IDH1 peptide vaccine. Written as DNA, the CDR3 is TGTGCCAGCAGCCCGCATGGGGGGCTTGGCTACACCTTC. This encodes CASSPHGGLGYTF.